This T cell receptor (beta chain) was identified in a study of response to subunit inactivated influenza vaccine. TCRdb reanalysed the RT-PCR reads using MiXCR and keeps one entry per CDR3 protein. The data show some 550,000 distinct CDR3 sequences, with roughly 23% seen just once and about 3% held by the top ten. The V and J ends lost 10 bases and 8 bases respectively, with 18 bases between them. The CDR3 covers 12 residues. The germline gives CDR1 ENHRY, CDR2 SYGVKD. The same specimen was also included in a second study, on T cells expressing NK-cell markers. That work states: The authors made TCR beta cDNA libraries by 5'RACE template switching. This switching added a universal primer site and UMIs. Seropositivity for HCMV was found in seven of the eight sequenced donors, with one seronegative. In several experiments, sorting was confined to alpha-beta TCR T cells through use of an anti-gamma-delta TCR antibody. Over 5 donors carried dominant NKG2C+ clonotypes that made up about 1.0-8% of their CD8+ T cells. Whether expanded NKG2C+ T cell clones recognized HCMV stayed uncertain.

The chain recombines TRBV10-3 with TRBJ2-7; unclear D gene. The sequenced sample was CD4+ T cells sorted from PBMCs, obtained approximately 13 days after vaccination. This TCR was recovered from a man aged 45-60 years who received an inactivated influenza vaccine. CDR3 in amino acids: CATRAEGPKQYF. In DNA, the CDR3 is TGTGCCACCCGCGCCGAAGGGCCTAAGCAGTACTTC.